The 10 T cell receptor beta chains listed next were all sequenced from one sample in a study of blood T cell repertoires in COVID-19. Some clones are missing from TCRdb's copy, which holds only in-frame ones; the method was immunoSEQ multiplex PCR. The sample contains 40,000 or so clones, 75% to 90% of which appear only once. Sample: peripheral blood. The source is a human donor in a cohort sampled during active COVID-19.

This chain joins TRBV10-3 and TRBJ1-2; the D is unclear. Germline values: CDR1 ENHRY, CDR2 SYGVKD. Trimming took off 7 bases at V and 2 bases at J, with 5 bases between the two ends. The CDR3 extends over 11 amino acids. The CDR3 coding sequence is TGTGCCATCAACGGGAACTATGGCTACACCTTC. Protein sequence: CAINGNYGYTF.

J is TRBJ2-7 and V is TRBV6-1, with D possibly being TRBD1 (6 bases). V was trimmed by 3 bases and J by 4 bases, leaving 13 bases between them. The CDR3 has 14 residues. In germline, CDR1 is MNHNS, CDR2 SASEGT. CDR3 nucleotide sequence: TGTGCCAGCAGTGAGATTGGCAGGGGTTACGAGCAGTACTTC. Residues: CASSEIGRGYEQYF.

The V call is TRBV7-9, the J call TRBJ1-1; perhaps TRBD1 as D (5 bases). Trimming removed 5 bases from V and 6 bases from J, with 10 bases in between. The CDR3 totals 12 residues. Germline-derived CDR1 and CDR2 are SEHNR and FQNEAQ (reference sequence). Written as DNA, the CDR3 is TGTGCCAGCAGCCCAAGGGGTCCTGAAGCTTTCTTT. This encodes CASSPRGPEAFF.

The rearrangement uses TRBV12-3 or TRBV12-4 and TRBJ1-2; 7 bases agree with TRBD1. The CDR3 runs 13 residues. Germline trimming cut 7 bases from V and 0 bases from J; bases unmatched to any gene: 2. The CDR3 nucleotides read TGTGCCAGCAATGGACAGGCTAACTATGGCTACACCTTC. The encoded protein is CASNGQANYGYTF.

V usage is TRBV3-1 (or the pseudogene TRBV3-2) and J usage is TRBJ1-5; a weak D match, TRBD1 (6 bases). This CDR3 is built from 16 residues. V lost 1 base and J lost 4, with 14 bases in between. The germline V gene has CDR1 LGHDT and CDR2 YNNKEL (reference sequence). The CDR3 coding sequence is TGTGCCAGCAGCCAAGGCCAGGGGATAGGGAATCAGCCCCAGCATTTT. Translated: CASSQGQGIGNQPQHF.

This chain connects TRBV9 to TRBJ1-2; no definite D call. Germline CDR1 SGDLS, CDR2 YYNGEE. This CDR3 is 12 amino acids long. Deletions cut 0 bases from V and 8 bases from J, with 8 bases between. CDR3 coding DNA: TGTGCCAGCAGCGTAGCCAGACACGGCTACACCTTC. It is translated as CASSVARHGYTF. Full variable domain (rest looked up from reference TRBV9 and TRBJ1-2): DSGVTQTPKHLITATGQRVTLRCSPRSGDLSVYWYQQSLDQGLQFLIQYYNGEERAKGNILERFSAQQFPDLHSELNLSSLELGDSALYFCASSVARHGYTFGSGTRLTVV.

This chain links TRBV11-3 with TRBJ2-7; D is unresolved. The CDR3 has 14 residues. CDR1 and CDR2 (germline): SGHNT, YENEEA. V dropped 5 bases and J dropped 3 bases, with 14 bases sitting between them. CDR3 sequence: CASSRGPLNYEQYF. Written as DNA, the CDR3 is TGTGCCAGCAGCCGTGGGCCCCTGAACTACGAGCAGTACTTC.

The rearrangement joins TRBV4-1 to TRBJ1-1, with 12 bases that match TRBD1. CDR3 length equals 14 residues. V trimming: 4 bases; J trimming: 4 bases; junction bases outside the gene matches: 1. The germline gives CDR1 MGHRA, CDR2 YSYEKL. The CDR3 DNA reads TGCGCCAGCAGCCCGGGACAGGGGGCCACTGAAGCTTTCTTT. Amino acid sequence: CASSPGQGATEAFF.

This clone was detected once. The CDR3 protein is CASSGRDRGRSFF. The CDR3 DNA follows: TGTGCCAGCAGCGGCCGAGACAGGGGCCGTTCTTTCTTT. The chain uses TRBV7-9 and TRBJ1-1; 8 nucleotides line up with TRBD1. This CDR3 comprises 13 residues. J was trimmed by 12 bases and V by 5 bases; bases with no gene match: 11. Germline-derived CDR1 and CDR2 are SEHNR and FQNEAQ (reference sequence).

This chain connects TRBV19 to TRBJ1-5, with a tentative D call TRBD1 (6 bases). Between the trimmed V and J ends, which lost 7 bases and 0 bases, there was a span of 13 bases. The CDR3 spans 15 residues. Germline CDR1 LNHDA, CDR2 SQIVND (reference sequence). The CDR3 loop reads CASKRGTDSNQPQHF. CDR3 DNA sequence: TGTGCCAGTAAGAGGGGGACCGATAGCAATCAGCCCCAGCATTTT.